A single T cell receptor (beta chain) is shown here with its context. Produced via immunoSEQ multiplex PCR; TCRdb's table is partial and in-frame only. The sample includes 100,000 or so clones, 94% of them seen just once. V lost 7 bases to trimming and J lost 4 bases, with 14 bases between them. CDR3 length: 14 residues. Germline lookup yields CDR1 MNHNS and CDR2 SASEGT. This sample was included in a study of T cell changes during pregnancy in multiple sclerosis. This clonotype was obtained from a female donor with multiple sclerosis, enrolled in a pregnancy study. The V gene is TRBV6-1, the J gene TRBJ1-5; possible D gene TRBD1, 5 bases. Sequenced material: peripheral blood, taken before pregnancy. This CDR3 is CASNRQGENQPQHF. The CDR3 DNA follows: TGTGCCAGCAATAGGCAGGGCGAGAATCAGCCCCAGCATTTT.